Below are 10 T cell receptor beta chains sequenced from a single sample in a study of PD-1 blockade in mismatch repair-deficient tumors. Here immunoSEQ multiplex PCR was the method, and the copy in TCRdb shows in-frame clones only, minus some. This sample has 100,000 to 150,000 clones, with 85% to 90% found just once. The input for sequencing was peripheral blood, taken 44 weeks after starting pembrolizumab. The receptor source for this set is an adult with mismatch repair-deficient cancer.

This clone was seen many times. This chain links TRBV6-4 with TRBJ2-1, with 11 bases that match TRBD1. Germline V gene data show CDR1 as MRHNA and CDR2 as SNTAGT. The CDR3 runs 14 residues. The trim removed 2 bases at V and 8 bases at J, leaving 2 bases unmatched. Here the CDR3 reads CASSDGQGAHEQFF. The DNA of the CDR3 is TGTGCCAGCAGTGACGGACAGGGGGCGCATGAGCAGTTCTTC.

This clone turned up a few times. The chain has TRBV5-1 and TRBJ2-1, with 7 nucleotides matching TRBD1. V trimming: 7 bases; J trimming: 14 bases; junction bases outside the gene matches: 9. This CDR3 has 11 amino acids. Germline V CDR1 and CDR2: SGHRS, YFSETQ. The CDR3 DNA reads TGCGCCAGCTCCTACGGGACAGAGGAGTTCTTC. Encoded protein: CASSYGTEEFF.

The chain uses TRBV27 and TRBJ2-3, with TRBD1 as a possible D gene (6 bases). The germline CDR1 and CDR2 sequences are MNHEY and SMNVEV (reference sequence). V shed 3 bases and J shed 0 bases, with 7 bases lying between them. The CDR3 runs to 14 residues. The chain's CDR3 is CASSFTGSTDTQYF. The CDR3 nucleotides read TGTGCCAGCAGTTTCACAGGGAGCACAGATACGCAGTATTTT.

The V gene is TRBV6-1, the J gene TRBJ1-2, with D perhaps matching TRBD1 (6 bases). From germline, CDR1 is MNHNS and CDR2 SASEGT. The CDR3 is 12 amino acids. The ends were cut back, 6 bases at V and 8 bases at J, with 13 bases in the middle. CDR3 in DNA: TGTGCCAGCAGGCCTAACAGGGACGGCTACACCTTC. It specifies CASRPNRDGYTF.

This chain uses TRBV5-1 with TRBJ2-2; the D is unclear. The germline gives CDR1 SGHRS, CDR2 YFSETQ. There are 16 residues in the CDR3. The V end lost 0 bases, the J end lost 3 bases, and 12 bases lay between the germline ends. CDR3 loop: CASSLVTATYTGELFF. CDR3 DNA sequence: TGCGCCAGCAGCTTGGTGACCGCTACCTACACCGGGGAGCTGTTTTTT.

V gene TRBV5-1 combines with J gene TRBJ1-2; TRBD1 might be the D (6 bases). Germline V gives CDR1 SGHRS, CDR2 YFSETQ. With 2 bases removed from V and 4 bases from J, the gap between germline ends came to 18 bases. This CDR3 comprises 16 residues. The CDR3 coding sequence is TGCGCCAGCAGCTTTAGGGGGATTGATCTGGTCTATGGCTACACCTTC. Amino acid sequence: CASSFRGIDLVYGYTF.

This chain connects TRBV28 to TRBJ2-7; TRBD1 is a possible D gene (5 bases). The CDR3 extends over 15 amino acids. From germline, CDR1 is MDHEN and CDR2 SYDVKM. V gave up 6 bases and J gave up 6 bases, with 21 bases separating them. CDR3 DNA: TGTGCCAGCAGAAGAGACAGTGGTAATGGTGGCGAGCAGTACTTC. It specifies CASRRDSGNGGEQYF.

The J gene is TRBJ2-2, the V gene TRBV5-1; D call uncertain. This CDR3 has 14 amino acids. With 6 bases removed from V and 7 bases from J, the gap between germline ends came to 16 bases. Germline V gives CDR1 SGHRS, CDR2 YFSETQ. CDR3 coding DNA: TGCGCCAGCACCGGATCCACCTCGGGCGGGGAGCTGTTTTTT. Its protein product is CASTGSTSGGELFF.

The V gene is TRBV11-2, the J gene TRBJ2-5, with 10 bases aligning to TRBD2. Germline V lookup: CDR1 SGHAT, CDR2 FQNNGV. V gave up 7 bases and J gave up 2 bases; unmatched junction bases: 10. This CDR3 is 16 amino acids long. The CDR3 here is CASTLVSGRAQETQYF. The DNA for the CDR3 is TGTGCCAGCACCCTGGTGAGCGGGAGGGCACAAGAGACCCAGTACTTC.

The chain employs TRBV7-9 and TRBJ2-1; 12 nucleotides align to TRBD2. Losses at the gene ends were 2 bases for V and 7 bases for J; bases not matched to a gene: 15. This CDR3 is 19 amino acids long. The germline CDR1 and CDR2 sequences are SEHNR and FQNEAQ (reference sequence). CDR3 DNA: TGTGCCAGCAGCTTAACTCCGGGACTAGCGGGCCTACGGGCGAATGAGCAGTTCTTC. This sequence encodes CASSLTPGLAGLRANEQFF.